This TCR beta chain was retrieved from a study of T cells in localized non-small cell lung cancer. Findings and caveats of the study: Owing to sequencing of a solitary tumor region, heterogeneity cannot be discounted. Greater T cell density in blood accompanied longer overall survival. Uninvolved adjacent lung showed peak T cell clonality, exceeding tumor. A median around 57 of the top 100 tumor clones appeared in adjacent lung.

Germline assignment: CDR1 ENHRY and CDR2 SYGVKD. With 6 bases clipped from V and 5 bases from J, the junction kept 4 bases outside the gene matches. The CDR3 contains 12 residues. Generated by immunoSEQ multiplex PCR, the TCRdb table keeps only in-frame clones and is missing some. This sample has approximately 45,000 clones; about 88% occur once, and the top ten carry more than 2%. In regard to this clone: The target antigen is unknown.

The sequenced sample was PBMCs, obtained before any cancer treatment. The sequence was obtained from a man between 40 and 75 years old with stage II lung adenocarcinoma. The rearrangement joins TRBV10-3 to TRBJ2-7, with TRBD1 matching 7 bases. CDR3 amino acids: CAISLQGNEQYV. CDR3 coding DNA: TGTGCCATCAGCTTACAGGGGAACGAGCAGTACGTC.